This T cell receptor beta chain was found in a study of T cell responses to AZD1222 COVID-19 vaccine. TCRdb's table, derived via immunoSEQ multiplex PCR, lists solely in-frame clones and lacks some. Of about 83,000 clones in the sample, about 84% were seen once. The CDR3 runs 12 residues. The V end lost 4 bases, the J end lost 6 bases, and 10 bases lay between the germline ends. Germline CDR1 reads SGHTA; CDR2 reads FQGNSA. V and J are TRBV7-2 and TRBJ2-7, with D perhaps TRBD2 (5 bases). The origin of this receptor is an adult in good health. Sequencing was performed on peripheral blood, taken on day 0 of AZD1222 vaccination. CDR3 loop: CASSYQRGEQYF. The CDR3 DNA reads TGTGCCAGCAGCTACCAACGGGGCGAGCAGTACTTC.